One sample yielded the 19 T cell receptor beta chains listed below, sequenced in a study of spatial heterogeneity in lung cancer. TCRdb re-derived calls from the 5' RACE reads in MiXCR, one entry per CDR3 protein. This table has tens of thousands of distinct CDR3 sequences, under 9% appearing once. Time point of the sample: sample taken at primary tumor resection. Researchers sequenced whole RNA taken from tumor, nontumor lung or frozen PBMC without sorting. The sequencing used PBMCs, collected at surgery. The origin of the receptors is a male donor with early-stage non-small cell lung cancer.

The V gene is TRBV10-2, the J gene TRBJ2-7; the D gene could be TRBD1 or TRBD2 (6 bases each). The germline V and J ends were trimmed by 8 bases and 3 bases, with 17 bases remaining between them. The germline gives CDR1 WSHSY, CDR2 SAAADI. The length of the CDR3 is 14 residues. CDR3 protein: CASGGQGLLYEQYF. The CDR3 coding sequence is TGCGCCAGCGGAGGGCAGGGGTTACTCTACGAGCAGTACTTC.

This clonotype was observed a few times. The rearrangement uses TRBV20-1 and TRBJ1-1, with no clear D. Germline lookup yields CDR1 DFQATT and CDR2 SNEGSKA (reference sequence). Trimming removed 6 bases from V and 0 bases from J, with 11 bases in between. This CDR3 comprises 13 residues. Here the CDR3 DNA reads TGCAGTGCCCTGGCAGAAATGAACACTGAAGCTTTCTTT. Translated: CSALAEMNTEAFF.

This clonotype was recorded at least ten times. The rearrangement joins TRBV20-1 to TRBJ1-2; a weak D match, TRBD1 (5 bases). The CDR3 sequence is 16 residues long. V was shortened by 2 bases and J by 0 bases, with 16 bases between the two germline ends. Germline CDR1 is DFQATT and CDR2 is SNEGSKA (reference sequence). The DNA for the CDR3 is TGCAGTGCTAGACCCGAGATAGGGGTTCCTAACTATGGCTACACCTTC. Translating it yields CSARPEIGVPNYGYTF.

The V and J genes are TRBV29-1 and TRBJ2-7; 9 bases are a match to TRBD1. This CDR3 comprises 13 residues. The ends lost 3 bases at V and 5 bases at J; junction bases unmatched: 5. CDR1 SQVTM and CDR2 ANQGSEA come from the germline V gene. CDR3 protein: CSVDGTGLHEQYF. In DNA, the CDR3 is TGCAGCGTTGATGGGACAGGGCTCCACGAGCAGTACTTC.

V is TRBV7-3 and J is TRBJ2-3; possibly TRBD2 for D (6 bases). Trimming removed 5 bases at V and 8 bases at J, with 14 bases between. The germline CDR1 and CDR2 sequences are SGHTA and FQGTGA. The CDR3 is 13 residues long. DNA for the CDR3: TGTGCCAGCAGCCCCCGGGAGAGCGGTACGCAGTATTTT. Protein: CASSPRESGTQYF.

This clonotype was picked up a small number of times. The chain is built from TRBV7-2 and TRBJ2-5, with 7 bases aligning to TRBD1. V lost 5 bases to trimming and J lost 3 bases; unmatched junction nucleotides: 6. CDR1 and CDR2 (germline): SGHTA, FQGNSA. The CDR3 is 14 amino acids. The CDR3 coding sequence is TGTGCCAGCAGCCCGGACAGGACCAAAGAGACCCAGTACTTC. Protein sequence: CASSPDRTKETQYF.

J is TRBJ2-3 and V is TRBV29-1; D not certain. The CDR3 sequence is 13 residues long. The germline V and J ends were trimmed by 3 bases and 3 bases, with 10 bases remaining between them. The V gene's germline CDR1 is SQVTM and CDR2 ANQGSEA. CDR3: CSVDLRATDTQYF. The DNA of the CDR3 is TGCAGCGTTGACCTCAGAGCGACAGATACGCAGTATTTT.

This clonotype was counted ten times or more. The chain links TRBV29-1 to TRBJ1-2, with 7 nucleotides matching TRBD1. Germline V gene data show CDR1 as SQVTM and CDR2 as ANQGSEA. Germline trimming cut 4 bases from V and 2 bases from J; bases unmatched to any gene: 4. The CDR3 has 13 residues. As DNA, the CDR3 is TGCAGCGTTGCGACAGGGACCAACTATGGCTACACCTTC. Protein: CSVATGTNYGYTF. The whole variable domain, remainder taken from reference TRBV29-1 and TRBJ1-2, is SAVISQKPSRDICQRGTSLTIQCQVDSQVTMMFWYRQQPGQSLTLIATANQGSEATYESGFVIDKFPISRPNLTFSTLTVSNMSPEDSSIYLCSVATGTNYGYTFGSGTRLTVV.

This clonotype appeared many times. The J gene is TRBJ2-3, the V gene TRBV27; 7 nucleotides agree with TRBD2. The CDR3 has 16 residues. The J segment lost 0 bases and the V segment lost 7 bases, leaving 10 bases of the junction unmatched. Germline lookup yields CDR1 MNHEY and CDR2 SMNVEV (reference sequence). The chain's CDR3 is CASTAYGRSSTDTQYF. The CDR3 DNA is TGTGCCAGCACCGCGTACGGGAGGTCTAGCACAGATACGCAGTATTTT.

The chain combines TRBV5-4 with TRBJ2-1, with 7 bases lining up with TRBD1. The CDR3 is 14 residues long. The V and J ends lost 0 bases and 9 bases, in that order; junction bases with no gene match: 6. CDR1 and CDR2 from the germline V gene are SGHNT and YYREEE (reference sequence). The CDR3 sequence is CASSLEQGRIEQFF. CDR3 in DNA: TGTGCCAGCAGCTTGGAACAGGGGAGAATTGAGCAGTTCTTC.

This clonotype was observed a few times. The chain uses TRBV2 and TRBJ2-3; no clear D gene. Deletions cut 6 bases from V and 6 bases from J, with 13 bases between. The CDR3 has 13 amino acids. Germline assignment: CDR1 SNHLY and CDR2 FYNNEI. CDR3 loop: CASSLDVRDTQYF. CDR3 bases: TGTGCCAGCAGCTTAGATGTGAGGGATACGCAGTATTTT.

This clonotype was counted between two and nine times. The chain combines TRBV7-9 with TRBJ1-6; the D is unclear. Germline V lookup: CDR1 SEHNR, CDR2 FQNEAQ (reference sequence). V lost 5 bases, J lost 6 bases, and 17 bases lay in between. This CDR3 has 16 amino acids. CDR3 sequence (DNA): TGTGCCAGCAGCCACATAAGGACCCTGACTAATTCACCCCTCCACTTT. It yields the protein CASSHIRTLTNSPLHF.

The chain couples TRBV5-4 to TRBJ2-7, with 10 bases fitting TRBD2. V trimming: 4 bases; J trimming: 6 bases; junction bases outside the gene matches: 4. This CDR3 has 13 residues. CDR1 is SGHNT, CDR2 YYREEE, per germline (reference sequence). The CDR3 DNA reads as TGTGCCAGCAGCAGCGGGGGGGCTTTCGAGCAGTACTTC. Amino acid sequence: CASSSGGAFEQYF.

In its sample, this clonotype was seen a few times. The genes are TRBV7-8 and TRBJ2-7; the match to TRBD1 covers 8 bases. Germline loops: CDR1 SGHVS, CDR2 FQNEAQ. The CDR3 runs to 16 residues. Trimming at V came to 4 bases and at J to 0 bases, leaving 8 bases not matched to a gene. CDR3 sequence: CASSSWTGQASYEQYF. Here the CDR3 DNA reads TGTGCCAGCAGCTCCTGGACAGGGCAAGCCTCCTACGAGCAGTACTTC.

The gene calls are TRBV30 and TRBJ2-3; the D gene is possibly TRBD1 (5 bases). The CDR3 spans 17 residues. Germline values: CDR1 GTSNPN, CDR2 SVGIG (reference sequence). V was trimmed by 3 bases and J by 1 base, leaving 20 bases between them. The DNA for the CDR3 is TGTGCCTGGAGCTCCCCCCCGGCAGGGATCGGCACAGATACGCAGTATTTT. The encoded protein is CAWSSPPAGIGTDTQYF. Filled out from reference TRBV30 and TRBJ2-3, the complete variable domain reads SQTIHQWPATLVQPVGSPLSLECTVEGTSNPNLYWYRQAAGRGLQLLFYSVGIGQISSEVPQNLSASRPQDRQFILSSKKLLLSDSGFYLCAWSSPPAGIGTDTQYFGPGTRLTVL.

The chain couples TRBV11-1 to TRBJ2-7, with 9 bases identical to TRBD1. The germline CDR1 and CDR2 sequences are SGHAT and FQDESV (reference sequence). The CDR3 spans 15 residues. Germline trimming cut 0 bases from V and 6 bases from J; bases unmatched to any gene: 6. The CDR3 loop reads CASSLAGDRATEQYF. CDR3 nucleotide sequence: TGTGCCAGCAGCTTAGCGGGGGACAGGGCAACCGAGCAGTACTTC.

This clonotype was picked up a small number of times. The genes are TRBV5-4 and TRBJ1-2; D gene ambiguous. The CDR3 contains 13 residues. Looked up from germline, CDR1 is SGHNT and CDR2 is YYREEE (reference sequence). Between the trimmed V and J ends, which lost 4 bases and 2 bases, there was a span of 9 bases. The CDR3 sequence: CASSAQGNYGYTF. CDR3 DNA: TGTGCCAGCAGCGCGCAAGGAAACTATGGCTACACCTTC.

This clonotype was seen many times. This chain links TRBV4-1 with TRBJ1-1; no firm D call. V was clipped by 1 base and J by 1 base, with 4 bases between them. This CDR3 region has 13 residues. Germline CDR1 reads MGHRA; CDR2 reads YSYEKL. DNA for the CDR3: TGCGCCAGCAGCCAAGGCACGAACACTGAAGCTTTCTTT. The encoded protein is CASSQGTNTEAFF.

This clonotype was counted between two and nine times. This chain uses TRBV6-2 or TRBV6-3 with TRBJ1-5, with 7 bases identical to TRBD1. The CDR3 is 13 residues long. CDR1 and CDR2 (germline): MNHEY, SVGEGT. The V gene end was trimmed by 7 bases and the J gene end by 2 bases; junction bases not matched to a gene: 2. The CDR3 DNA follows: TGTGCCAGCAACGACAGGGGCAATCAGCCCCAGCATTTT. This sequence encodes CASNDRGNQPQHF.